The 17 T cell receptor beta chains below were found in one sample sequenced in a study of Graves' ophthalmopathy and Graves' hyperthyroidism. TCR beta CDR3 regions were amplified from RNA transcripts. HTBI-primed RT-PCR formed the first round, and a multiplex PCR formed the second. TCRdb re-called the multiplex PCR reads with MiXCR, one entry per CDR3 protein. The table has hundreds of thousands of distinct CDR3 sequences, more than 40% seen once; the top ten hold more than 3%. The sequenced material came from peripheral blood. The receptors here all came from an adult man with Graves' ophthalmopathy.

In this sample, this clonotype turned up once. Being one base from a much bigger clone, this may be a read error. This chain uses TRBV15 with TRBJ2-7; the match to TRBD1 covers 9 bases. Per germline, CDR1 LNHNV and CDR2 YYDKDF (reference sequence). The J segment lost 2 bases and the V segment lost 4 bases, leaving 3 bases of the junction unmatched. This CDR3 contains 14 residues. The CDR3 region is CATSIGTGTYEQYF. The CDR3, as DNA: TGTGCCACCAGCATTGGGACAGGGACCTACGAGCAGTACTTC.

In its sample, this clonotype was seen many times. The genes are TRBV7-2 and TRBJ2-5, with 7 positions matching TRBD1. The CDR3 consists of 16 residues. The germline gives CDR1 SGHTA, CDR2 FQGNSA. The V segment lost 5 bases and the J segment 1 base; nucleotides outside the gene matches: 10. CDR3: CASSLTLGGSQETQYF. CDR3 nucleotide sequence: TGTGCCAGCAGCCTCACTTTAGGGGGCAGCCAAGAGACCCAGTACTTC. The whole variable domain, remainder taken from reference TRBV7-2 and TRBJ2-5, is GAGVSQSPSNKVTEKGKDVELRCDPISGHTALYWYRQSLGQGLEFLIYFQGNSAPDKSGLPSDRFSAERTGGSVSTLTIQRTQQEDSAVYLCASSLTLGGSQETQYFGPGTRLLVL.

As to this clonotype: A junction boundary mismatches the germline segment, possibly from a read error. The CDR3 reads CVSSPDRGRTYEQYF. The CDR3 coding sequence is TGTGTCAGCAGCCCGGACAGGGGGCGGACCTACGAGCAGTACTTC. J is TRBJ2-7 and V is TRBV7-2, with 11 positions matching TRBD1. CDR1 SGHTA and CDR2 FQGNSA come from the germline V gene. The CDR3 length is 15 residues.

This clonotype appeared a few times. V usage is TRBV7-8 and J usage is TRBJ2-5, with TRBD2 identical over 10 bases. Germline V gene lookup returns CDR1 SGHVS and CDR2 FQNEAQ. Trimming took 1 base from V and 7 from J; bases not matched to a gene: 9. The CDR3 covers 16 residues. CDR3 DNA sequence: TGTGCCAGCAGCTTAGGAGCGGGGGGGCGGCAGGGGACCCAGTACTTC. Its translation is CASSLGAGGRQGTQYF. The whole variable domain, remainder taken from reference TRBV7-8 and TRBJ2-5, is GAGVSQSPRYKVAKRGQDVALRCDPISGHVSLFWYQQALGQGPEFLTYFQNEAQLDKSGLPSDRFFAERPEGSVSTLKIQRTQQEDSAVYLCASSLGAGGRQGTQYFGPGTRLLVL.

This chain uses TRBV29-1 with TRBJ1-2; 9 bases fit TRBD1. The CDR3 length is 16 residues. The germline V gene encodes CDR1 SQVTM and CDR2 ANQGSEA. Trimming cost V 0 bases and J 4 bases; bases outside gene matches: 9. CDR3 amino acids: CSVEDRTGVSSYGYTF. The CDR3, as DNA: TGCAGCGTTGAAGACCGGACAGGGGTTTCCTCCTATGGCTACACCTTC.

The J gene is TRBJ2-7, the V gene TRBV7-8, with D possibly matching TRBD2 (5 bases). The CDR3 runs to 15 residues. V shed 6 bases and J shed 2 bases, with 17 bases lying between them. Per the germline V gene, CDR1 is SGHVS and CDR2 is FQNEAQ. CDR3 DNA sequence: TGTGCCAGCAGTTTATCCGGGGATGGGGCCTACGAGCAGTACTTC. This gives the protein CASSLSGDGAYEQYF. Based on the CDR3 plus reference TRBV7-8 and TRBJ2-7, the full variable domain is GAGVSQSPRYKVAKRGQDVALRCDPISGHVSLFWYQQALGQGPEFLTYFQNEAQLDKSGLPSDRFFAERPEGSVSTLKIQRTQQEDSAVYLCASSLSGDGAYEQYFGPGTRLTVT.

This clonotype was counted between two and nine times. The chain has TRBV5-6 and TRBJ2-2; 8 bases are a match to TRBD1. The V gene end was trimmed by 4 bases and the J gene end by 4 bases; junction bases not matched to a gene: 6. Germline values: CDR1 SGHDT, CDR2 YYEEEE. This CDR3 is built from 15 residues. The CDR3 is CASSRSGGVTGELFF. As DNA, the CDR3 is TGTGCCAGCAGCCGATCAGGGGGCGTCACCGGGGAGCTGTTTTTT.

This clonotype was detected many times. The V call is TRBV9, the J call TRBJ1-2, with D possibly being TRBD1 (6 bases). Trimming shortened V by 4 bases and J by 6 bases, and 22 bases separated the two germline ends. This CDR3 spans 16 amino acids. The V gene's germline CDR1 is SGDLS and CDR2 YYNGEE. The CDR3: CASSSSHRAPRNGYTF. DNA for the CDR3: TGTGCCAGCAGCTCATCACACAGGGCCCCACGCAATGGCTACACCTTC.

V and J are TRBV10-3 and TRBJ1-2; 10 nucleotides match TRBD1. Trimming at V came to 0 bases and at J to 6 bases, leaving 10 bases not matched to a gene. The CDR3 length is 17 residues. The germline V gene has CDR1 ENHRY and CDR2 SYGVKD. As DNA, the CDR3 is TGTGCCATCAGTGAGTCGTACGGGACAGGGGAGCATAATGGCTACACCTTC. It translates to CAISESYGTGEHNGYTF.

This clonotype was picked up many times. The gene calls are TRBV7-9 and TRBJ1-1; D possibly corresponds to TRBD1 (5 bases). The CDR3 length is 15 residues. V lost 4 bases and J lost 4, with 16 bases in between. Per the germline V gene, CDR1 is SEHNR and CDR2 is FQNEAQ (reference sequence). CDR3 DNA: TGTGCCAGCAGCTCCACCCCTACAGGTGTCACTGAAGCTTTCTTT. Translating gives CASSSTPTGVTEAFF.

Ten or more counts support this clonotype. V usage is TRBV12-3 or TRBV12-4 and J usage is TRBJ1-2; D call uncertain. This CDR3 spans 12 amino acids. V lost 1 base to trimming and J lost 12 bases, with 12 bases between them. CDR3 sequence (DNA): TGTGCCAGCAGTTTAGGGGATGGAGGAGACACCTTC. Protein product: CASSLGDGGDTF.

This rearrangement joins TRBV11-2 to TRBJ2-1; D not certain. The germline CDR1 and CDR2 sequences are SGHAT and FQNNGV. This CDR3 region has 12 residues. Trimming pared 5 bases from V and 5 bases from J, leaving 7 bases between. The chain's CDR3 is CASSPHDNEQFF. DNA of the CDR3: TGTGCCAGCAGCCCTCACGACAATGAGCAGTTCTTC.

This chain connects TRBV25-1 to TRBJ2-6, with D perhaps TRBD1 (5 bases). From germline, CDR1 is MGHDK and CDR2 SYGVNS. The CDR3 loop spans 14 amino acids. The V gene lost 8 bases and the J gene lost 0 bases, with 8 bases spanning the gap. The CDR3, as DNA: TGTGCCAGCCAAGACAGCTCTGGGGCCAACGTCCTGACTTTC. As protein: CASQDSSGANVLTF.

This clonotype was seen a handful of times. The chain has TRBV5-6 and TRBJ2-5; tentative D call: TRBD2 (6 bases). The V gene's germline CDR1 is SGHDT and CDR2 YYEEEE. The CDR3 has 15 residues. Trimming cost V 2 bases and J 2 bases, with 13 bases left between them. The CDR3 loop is CASSLFLGGQETQYF. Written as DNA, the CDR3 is TGTGCCAGCAGCTTATTTTTAGGAGGGCAAGAGACCCAGTACTTC. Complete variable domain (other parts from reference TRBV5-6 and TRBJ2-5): DAGVTQSPTHLIKTRGQQVTLRCSPKSGHDTVSWYQQALGQGPQFIFQYYEEEERQRGNFPDRFSGHQFPNYSSELNVNALLLGDSALYLCASSLFLGGQETQYFGPGTRLLVL.

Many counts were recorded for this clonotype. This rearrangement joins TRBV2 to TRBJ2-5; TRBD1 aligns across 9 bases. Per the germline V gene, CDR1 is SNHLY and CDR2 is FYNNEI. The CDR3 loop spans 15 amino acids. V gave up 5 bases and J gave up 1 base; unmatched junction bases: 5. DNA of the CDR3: TGTGCCAGCAGTCAACAGGGGGCGCCCCAAGAGACCCAGTACTTC. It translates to CASSQQGAPQETQYF.

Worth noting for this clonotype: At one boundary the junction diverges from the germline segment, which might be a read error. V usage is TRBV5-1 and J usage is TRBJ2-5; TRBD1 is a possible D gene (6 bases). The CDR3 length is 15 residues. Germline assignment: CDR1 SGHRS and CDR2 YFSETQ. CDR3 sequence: CASSLKGQLQGTQYF. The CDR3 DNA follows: TGCGCCAGCAGCTTGAAGGGACAACTACAAGGGACCCAGTACTTC.

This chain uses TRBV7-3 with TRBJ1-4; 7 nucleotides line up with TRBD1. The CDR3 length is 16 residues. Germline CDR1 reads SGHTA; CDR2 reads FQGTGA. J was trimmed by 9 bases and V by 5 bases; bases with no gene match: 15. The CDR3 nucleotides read TGTGCCAGCAGCCCGGAGGGGGCAGGGCTCAAAAAAAAACTGTTTTTT. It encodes CASSPEGAGLKKKLFF.